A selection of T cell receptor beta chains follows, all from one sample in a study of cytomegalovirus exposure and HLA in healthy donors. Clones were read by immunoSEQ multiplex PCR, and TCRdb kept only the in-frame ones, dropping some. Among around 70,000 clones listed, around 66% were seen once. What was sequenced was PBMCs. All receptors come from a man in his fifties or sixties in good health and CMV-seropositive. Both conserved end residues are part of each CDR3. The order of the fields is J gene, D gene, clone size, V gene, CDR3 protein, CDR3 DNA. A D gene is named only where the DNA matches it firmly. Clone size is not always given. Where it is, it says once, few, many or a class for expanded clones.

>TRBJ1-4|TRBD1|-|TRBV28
CASNNRDRDEKLFF
TGTGCCAGCAACAACCGGGACAGGGATGAAAAACTGTTTTTT
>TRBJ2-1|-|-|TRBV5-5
CASSLAPGNSYNEQFF
TGTGCCAGCAGCTTGGCCCCGGGGAACTCCTACAATGAGCAGTTCTTC
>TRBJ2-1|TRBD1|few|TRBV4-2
CASSPLGRQGSNNEQFF
TGTGCCAGCAGCCCCCTGGGGAGACAGGGGTCCAACAATGAGCAGTTCTTC
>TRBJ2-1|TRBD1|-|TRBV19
CASSLSGTGSGNEQFF
TGTGCCAGTAGTTTATCCGGGACAGGGTCGGGCAATGAGCAGTTCTTC
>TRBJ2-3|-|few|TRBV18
CASSPTGTGTDTQYF
TGTGCCAGCTCACCTACTGGGACTGGCACAGATACGCAGTATTTT
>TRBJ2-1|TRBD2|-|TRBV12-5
CASGKPGLGSSEQFF
TGTGCTAGTGGTAAACCGGGACTAGGCTCCTCGGAGCAGTTCTTC
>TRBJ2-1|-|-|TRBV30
CAHDRSSYNEQFF
TGTGCCCACGACAGAAGCAGCTACAATGAGCAGTTCTTC
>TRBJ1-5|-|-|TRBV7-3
CASSHLMGTMGFVRQPQHF
TGTGCCAGCAGCCACTTAATGGGGACAATGGGTTTCGTACGGCAGCCCCAGCATTTT
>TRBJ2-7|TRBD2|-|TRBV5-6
CASSLPGLGSYEQYF
TGTGCCAGCAGCTTACCGGGACTAGGCTCCTACGAGCAGTACTTC
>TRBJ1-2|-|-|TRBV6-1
CASSLTGSIGYGYTF
TGTGCCAGCAGTTTAACGGGGTCCATCGGTTATGGCTACACCTTC
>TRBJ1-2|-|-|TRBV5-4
CASSLGTAYGYTF
TGTGCCAGCAGCTTGGGGACAGCTTATGGCTACACCTTC
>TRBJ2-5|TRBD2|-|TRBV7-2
CASSPRGLAGQQTQYF
TGTGCCAGCAGCCCCCGGGGACTAGCGGGGCAGCAGACCCAGTACTTC
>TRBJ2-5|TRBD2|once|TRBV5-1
CASSLWTSGRRETQYF
TGCGCCAGCAGCTTATGGACTAGCGGGAGGAGAGAGACCCAGTACTTC
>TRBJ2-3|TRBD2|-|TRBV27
CASSFPPRLAGGLSTDTQYF
TGTGCCAGCAGTTTCCCCCCTCGACTAGCGGGGGGCCTTAGCACAGATACGCAGTATTTT
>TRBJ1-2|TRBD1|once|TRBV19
CASSSRDRGGYTF
TGTGCCAGTAGTAGCCGGGACAGAGGCGGCTACACCTTC
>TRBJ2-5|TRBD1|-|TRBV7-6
CASRADPGTAERGEQYF
TGTGCCAGCAGGGCCGACCCGGGGACAGCGGAGAGAGGGGAGCAGTACTTC
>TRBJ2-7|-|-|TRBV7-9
CSSSTFRDTGKIRPYEQYF
TGTTCCAGCAGCACCTTCCGGGACACCGGAAAGATTCGGCCCTACGAGCAGTACTTC
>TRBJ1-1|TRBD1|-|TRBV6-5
CASNRLRGTTAFF
TGTGCCAGCAATAGACTCAGGGGGACGACGGCTTTCTTT
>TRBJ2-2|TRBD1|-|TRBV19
CASGQRTLRNTGELFF
TGTGCCTCGGGACAGCGAACCCTCAGAAACACCGGGGAGCTGTTTTTT
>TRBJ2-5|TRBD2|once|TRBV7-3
CASSSTGTSGQETQYF
TGTGCCAGCAGCTCCACCGGGACTAGCGGCCAAGAGACCCAGTACTTC
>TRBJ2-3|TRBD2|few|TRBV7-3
CASSLNPGLAGDPDTQYF
TGTGCCAGCAGCTTAAACCCGGGACTAGCGGGGGACCCAGATACGCAGTATTTT
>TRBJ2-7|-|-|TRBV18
CASSPPGLASSYEQYF
TGTGCCAGCTCACCACCCGGGCTAGCGAGCTCCTACGAGCAGTACTTC
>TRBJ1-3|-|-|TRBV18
CASSPVARVSGNTIYF
TGTGCCAGCTCACCGGTCGCCAGGGTCTCTGGAAACACCATATATTTT
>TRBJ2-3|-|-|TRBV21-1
CASSKDSSVTDTQYF
TGTGCCAGCAGCAAAGACAGTTCGGTCACAGATACGCAGTATTTT
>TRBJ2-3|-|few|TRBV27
CASTPLSTVDDTQYF
TGTGCCAGCACCCCCTTGAGTACCGTCGATGATACGCAGTATTTT
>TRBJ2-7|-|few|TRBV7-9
CASSLGLHRGRDSYEQYF
TGTGCCAGCAGCTTAGGTCTGCACCGTGGTCGAGATTCCTACGAGCAGTACTTC
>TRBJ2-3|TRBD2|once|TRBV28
CASSPTGLAGVDTQYF
TGTGCCAGCAGTCCTACGGGACTAGCGGGAGTTGATACGCAGTATTTT
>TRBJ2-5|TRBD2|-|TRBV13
CASSSGTSGETQYF
TGTGCCAGCAGCTCCGGGACTAGCGGGGAGACCCAGTACTTC
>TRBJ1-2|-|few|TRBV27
CASSLIPLNYGYTF
TGTGCCAGCAGTTTAATCCCCCTTAACTATGGCTACACCTTC
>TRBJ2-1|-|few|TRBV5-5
CASSFDVWSSYNEQFF
TGTGCCAGCAGCTTTGATGTGTGGAGCTCCTACAATGAGCAGTTCTTC
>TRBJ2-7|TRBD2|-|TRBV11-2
CASSPSSLRGGEQYF
TGTGCCAGCAGCCCCTCATCTTTACGGGGGGGCGAGCAGTACTTC
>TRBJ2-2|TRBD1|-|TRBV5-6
CASSFYQGAMNTGELFF
TGTGCCAGCAGCTTTTATCAGGGGGCGATGAACACCGGGGAGCTGTTTTTT
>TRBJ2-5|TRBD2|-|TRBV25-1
CASSATSGSLETQYF
TGTGCCAGCAGTGCGACTAGCGGGAGCCTAGAGACCCAGTACTTC
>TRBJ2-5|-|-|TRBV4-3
CASSQETAQETQYF
TGCGCCAGCAGCCAAGAGACAGCTCAAGAGACCCAGTACTTC
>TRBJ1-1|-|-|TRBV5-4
CASSLEAGKGNTEAFF
TGTGCCAGCAGCTTGGAGGCAGGGAAGGGGAACACTGAAGCTTTCTTT
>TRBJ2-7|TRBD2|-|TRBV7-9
CASSQSGRAYEQYF
TGTGCCAGCAGCCAGAGCGGGAGGGCCTACGAGCAGTACTTC
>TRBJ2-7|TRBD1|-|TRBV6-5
CASSYRTGGPYEQYF
TGTGCCAGCAGTTACCGGACAGGGGGCCCCTACGAGCAGTACTTC
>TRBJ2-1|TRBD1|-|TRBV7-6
CASSAGTGVDEQFF
TGTGCCAGCAGCGCCGGGACAGGGGTAGATGAGCAGTTCTTC
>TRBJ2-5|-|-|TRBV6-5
CASSYGGLSQETQYF
TGTGCCAGCAGTTACGGCGGGCTCTCCCAAGAGACCCAGTACTTC
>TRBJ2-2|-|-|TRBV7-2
CASSLRVAGTGELFF
TGTGCCAGCAGCTTACGGGTCGCGGGAACCGGGGAGCTGTTTTTT
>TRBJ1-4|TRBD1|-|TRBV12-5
CASGTGQVNEKLFF
TGTGCTAGCGGGACGGGACAGGTGAATGAAAAACTGTTTTTT
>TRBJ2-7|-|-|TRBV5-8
CASSLNRGPVRYEQYF
TGTGCCAGCAGCTTAAACCGCGGGCCGGTCCGCTACGAGCAGTACTTC
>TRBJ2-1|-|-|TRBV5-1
CASSLIQYNEQFF
TGCGCCAGCAGCTTGATACAGTACAATGAGCAGTTCTTC
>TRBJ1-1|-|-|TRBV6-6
CASLGVEAFF
TGTGCCAGCCTCGGGGTTGAAGCTTTCTTT
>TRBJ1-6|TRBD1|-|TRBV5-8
CASSLEGAWSPLHF
TGTGCCAGCAGCTTGGAGGGGGCTTGGTCACCCCTCCACTTT
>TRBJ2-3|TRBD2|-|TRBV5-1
CASSPTGTSGGAAQYF
TGCGCCAGCAGCCCCACCGGGACTAGCGGGGGGGCGGCGCAGTATTTT
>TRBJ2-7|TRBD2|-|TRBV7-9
CASSLEAGGGYHEQYF
TGTGCCAGCAGCTTAGAGGCGGGGGGGGGATACCACGAGCAGTACTTC
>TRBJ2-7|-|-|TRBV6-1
CASSPFWAGNYEQYF
TGTGCCAGCAGCCCGTTCTGGGCGGGGAACTACGAGCAGTACTTC
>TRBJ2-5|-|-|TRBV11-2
CASSPRGNRVETQYF
TGTGCCAGCAGCCCGAGAGGTAACAGGGTGGAGACCCAGTACTTC
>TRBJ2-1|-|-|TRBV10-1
CASSHSYNEQFF
TGCGCCAGCAGTCACAGTTACAATGAGCAGTTCTTC
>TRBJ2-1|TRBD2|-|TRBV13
CASSLVTSGGKEQFF
TGTGCCAGCAGCTTAGTAACTAGCGGGGGGAAAGAGCAGTTCTTC
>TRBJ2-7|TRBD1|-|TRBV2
CASSEPGTAYEQYF
TGTGCCAGCAGTGAACCCGGGACAGCCTACGAGCAGTACTTC